This TCR beta chain derives from a study of T cells in localized non-small cell lung cancer. Study-level points and caveats: Sequencing covered just one tumor region, so heterogeneity cannot be ruled out. It was uninvolved adjacent lung that showed the highest T cell clonality, exceeding tumor. Those with higher blood T cell density had longer overall survival. There were a median roughly 54 of the top 100 tumor clones appearing in adjacent lung.

CDR1 and CDR2 (germline): MNHNY, SVGAGI (reference sequence). This CDR3 has 12 amino acids. V shed 6 bases and J 1 base; nucleotides not matched to a gene: 0. Assay: immunoSEQ multiplex PCR; the TCRdb copy retains only in-frame clones and omits some. The sample shows roughly 84,000 clones, around 89% of them seen only once. Turning to this clone: The antigen is not known.

The chain is built from TRBV6-6 and TRBJ2-7, with 7 bases lining up with TRBD1. The material sequenced was peripheral blood, taken before any cancer treatment. This clonotype originated in a woman between 35 and 70 years old with stage I squamous cell lung carcinoma. The CDR3 loop reads CASRTGSYEQYF. The CDR3 nucleotides are TGTGCCAGCAGGACAGGGTCCTACGAGCAGTACTTC.